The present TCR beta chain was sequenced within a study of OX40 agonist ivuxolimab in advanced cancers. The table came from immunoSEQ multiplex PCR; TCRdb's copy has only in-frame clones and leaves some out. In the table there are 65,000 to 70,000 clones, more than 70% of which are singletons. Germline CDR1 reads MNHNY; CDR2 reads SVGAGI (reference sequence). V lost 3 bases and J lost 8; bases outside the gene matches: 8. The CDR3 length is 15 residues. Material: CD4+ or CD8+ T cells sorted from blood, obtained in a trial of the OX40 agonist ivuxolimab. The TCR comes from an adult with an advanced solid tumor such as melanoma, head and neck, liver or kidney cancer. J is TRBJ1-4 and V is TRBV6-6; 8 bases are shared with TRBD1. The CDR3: CASSYTGTGGEKLFF. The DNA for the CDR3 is TGTGCCAGCAGTTATACCGGGACAGGCGGAGAAAAACTGTTTTTT.